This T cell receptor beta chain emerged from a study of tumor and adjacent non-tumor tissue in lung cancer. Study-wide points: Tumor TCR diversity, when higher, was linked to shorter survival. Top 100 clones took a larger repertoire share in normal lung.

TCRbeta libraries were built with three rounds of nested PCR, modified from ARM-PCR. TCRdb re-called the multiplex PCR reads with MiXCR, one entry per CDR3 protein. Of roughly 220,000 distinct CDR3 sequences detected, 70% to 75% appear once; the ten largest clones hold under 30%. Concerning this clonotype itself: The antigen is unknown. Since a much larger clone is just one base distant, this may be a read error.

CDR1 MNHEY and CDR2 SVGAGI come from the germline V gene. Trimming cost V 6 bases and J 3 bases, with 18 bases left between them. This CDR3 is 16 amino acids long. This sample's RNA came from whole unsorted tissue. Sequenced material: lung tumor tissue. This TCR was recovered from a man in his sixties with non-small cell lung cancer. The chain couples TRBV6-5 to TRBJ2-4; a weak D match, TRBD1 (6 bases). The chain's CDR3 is CASRPGTPLVKNIQYF. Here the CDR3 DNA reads TGTGCCAGCAGACCCGGGACACCTCTAGTCAAAAACATTCAGTACTTC.